The clone carrying this T cell receptor beta chain came up many times. Its cognate antigen is unknown. With 3 bases removed from V and 5 bases from J, the gap between germline ends came to 10 bases. The CDR3 length is 13 residues. The germline gives CDR1 LNHDA, CDR2 SQIVND (reference sequence). The data are from a study of breast tumors, draining lymph nodes, adjacent tissues. Samples came from axillary lymph nodes draining the breast cancer. TCRdb used MiXCR to reprocess the multiplex PCR reads, holding one entry per CDR3 protein. The sample lists more than 200,000 distinct CDR3 sequences, 32% seen once, with about 1.4% in the top ten. Points from the study as a whole: Most tumor T cells seemingly derive from lymph node, then expand in tumor. The lymph node origin of tumor T cells was framed as consistent with a hypothesis, not demonstrated.

Sequencing used axillary lymph node tissue. The clonotype was recovered from a female donor with breast cancer. Some clones in this sample may be carry-over from other donors' samples. The V call is TRBV19, the J call TRBJ1-2; no definite D call. CDR3 region: CASSMGGRYGYTF. For the CDR3, the DNA is TGTGCCAGTAGTATGGGCGGCAGATATGGCTACACCTTC.